These 20 T cell receptor beta chains originate from one sample sequenced in a study of T cells after yellow fever vaccination. TCRdb passed the 5' RACE reads through MiXCR, listing each CDR3 protein once. The sample lists 300,000 or so distinct CDR3 sequences, roughly 4.3% occurring once. The sequences come from PBMCs, collected 5 days after the yellow fever booster vaccination. The receptors were sampled from a man between 18 and 35 years old who received the YFV17D yellow fever vaccine.

This clonotype was picked up many times. The chain employs TRBV7-2 and TRBJ2-4; 8 nucleotides line up with TRBD1. V was pared by 5 bases and J by 1 base, with 4 bases of the junction left unmatched. This CDR3 has 15 amino acids. The germline CDR1 and CDR2 sequences are SGHTA and FQGNSA. CDR3 DNA sequence: TGTGCCAGCAGCAGACGACAGGGGGCCAAAAACATTCAGTACTTC. As protein: CASSRRQGAKNIQYF. Complete variable domain (other parts from reference TRBV7-2 and TRBJ2-4): GAGVSQSPSNKVTEKGKDVELRCDPISGHTALYWYRQSLGQGLEFLIYFQGNSAPDKSGLPSDRFSAERTGGSVSTLTIQRTQQEDSAVYLCASSRRQGAKNIQYFGAGTRLSVL.

This clonotype was recorded at least ten times. The V call is TRBV2, the J call TRBJ1-1, with no clear D. The germline V and J ends were trimmed by 8 bases and 2 bases, with 6 bases remaining between them. Germline V gene data show CDR1 as SNHLY and CDR2 as FYNNEI. The CDR3 is 11 amino acids. CDR3 residues: CASRGNTEAFF. CDR3 nucleotides: TGTGCCAGCCGGGGAAACACTGAAGCTTTCTTT. Variable domain in full (rest from reference TRBV2 and TRBJ1-1): EPEVTQTPSHQVTQMGQEVILRCVPISNHLYFYWYRQILGQKVEFLVSFYNNEISEKSEIFDDQFSVERPDGSNFTLKIRSTKLEDSAMYFCASRGNTEAFFGQGTRLTVV.

This clonotype showed up many times. V gene TRBV27 combines with J gene TRBJ2-1; D call uncertain. This CDR3 spans 16 amino acids. With 2 bases removed from V and 0 bases from J, the gap between germline ends came to 11 bases. CDR1 and CDR2 (germline): MNHEY, SMNVEV (reference sequence). The CDR3 spells CASSLQAISSYNEQFF. The CDR3 DNA follows: TGTGCCAGCAGTTTACAGGCGATCTCCTCCTACAATGAGCAGTTCTTC.

The chain recombines TRBV6-2 or TRBV6-3 with TRBJ2-3; 7 positions match TRBD1. CDR1 and CDR2 (germline): MNHEY, SVGEGT. CDR3 length: 13 amino acids. Unmatched junction bases numbered 3, after V lost 6 bases and J lost 3 bases. CDR3 sequence: CASSIQGTDTQYF. CDR3 in DNA: TGTGCCAGCAGCATACAGGGGACAGATACGCAGTATTTT.

The CDR3 region is CASSLGVSADTQYF. DNA of the CDR3: TGTGCCAGCAGCTTAGGCGTAAGCGCAGATACGCAGTATTTT. The chain has TRBV7-9 and TRBJ2-3; D uncertain. V dropped 1 base and J dropped 4 bases, with 9 bases sitting between them. The CDR3 sequence is 14 residues long. CDR1 is SEHNR, CDR2 FQNEAQ, per germline (reference sequence).

The rearrangement uses TRBV20-1 and TRBJ2-3; D is unresolved. Germline V gives CDR1 DFQATT, CDR2 SNEGSKA (reference sequence). The V gene lost 3 bases and the J gene lost 7 bases, with 5 bases spanning the gap. The CDR3 covers 10 residues. Here the CDR3 DNA reads TGCAGTGCTAGGTTTAATACGCAGTATTTT. It encodes CSARFNTQYF.

This clonotype appeared a few times. This chain joins TRBV5-4 and TRBJ2-7, with TRBD2 matching over 7 bases. The CDR3 loop spans 14 amino acids. From germline, CDR1 is SGHNT and CDR2 YYREEE (reference sequence). The ends lost 4 bases at V and 4 bases at J; junction bases unmatched: 8. The CDR3 coding sequence is TGTGCCAGCAGCGCAGCGGGGAACAATTACGAGCAGTACTTC. Translating it yields CASSAAGNNYEQYF. The variable domain in full, with the rest retrieved from reference TRBV5-4 and TRBJ2-7, is ETGVTQSPTHLIKTRGQQVTLRCSSQSGHNTVSWYQQALGQGPQFIFQYYREEENGRGNFPPRFSGLQFPNYSSELNVNALELDDSALYLCASSAAGNNYEQYFGPGTRLTVT.

This clonotype appeared a few times. This chain's CDR3 is CASSLTSGGYTGELFF. CDR3 coding DNA: TGCGCCAGCAGCCTGACTAGCGGGGGCTATACCGGGGAGCTGTTTTTT. The rearrangement uses TRBV5-1 and TRBJ2-2; 12 bases fit TRBD2. The CDR3 is made up of 16 amino acids. J gave up 5 bases and V 4 bases, and 6 bases lay outside the gene matches. From germline, CDR1 is SGHRS and CDR2 YFSETQ.

A few counts support this clonotype. This chain uses TRBV6-5 with TRBJ1-3; D unclear. Trimming removed 7 bases from V and 2 bases from J, with 9 bases in between. The CDR3 runs 13 residues. CDR1 and CDR2 from the germline V gene are MNHEY and SVGAGI. The chain's CDR3 is CASKREPGNTIYF. The CDR3 coding sequence is TGTGCCAGCAAGAGGGAACCTGGAAACACCATATATTTT.

In nucleotides, the CDR3 is TGCGCCAGCAGCCAAGGGACAGGGGGATATAACTATGGCTACACCTTC. This gives the protein CASSQGTGGYNYGYTF. The chain couples TRBV4-3 to TRBJ1-2; the match to TRBD1 covers 10 bases. The CDR3 extends over 16 amino acids. Germline loops: CDR1 LGHNA, CDR2 YSLEER. Unmatched junction bases numbered 3, after V lost 1 base and J lost 1 base.

The sample holds a few counts of this clonotype. The rearrangement joins TRBV12-3 or TRBV12-4 to TRBJ2-1, with 10 bases matching TRBD2. The CDR3 totals 13 residues. The trim removed 7 bases at V and 6 bases at J, leaving 3 bases unmatched. This chain's CDR3 is CASKRGGLNEQFF. The CDR3 DNA follows: TGTGCCAGCAAGCGGGGGGGCCTCAATGAGCAGTTCTTC.

This clonotype appeared many times. The chain recombines TRBV29-1 with TRBJ2-1; a weak D match, TRBD2 (5 bases). V gave up 7 bases and J gave up 7 bases, with 11 bases separating them. The V gene's germline CDR1 is SQVTM and CDR2 ANQGSEA. CDR3 length: 11 residues. CDR3 sequence (DNA): TGCAGCGCCGAGGGCGAAAATGAGCAGTTCTTC. This encodes CSAEGENEQFF.

This clonotype was recorded many times. This sequence joins TRBV5-6 and TRBJ2-1; the match to TRBD2 covers 12 bases. After removal of 5 bases from V and 1 base from J, the junction contained 4 bases not matched to a gene. This CDR3 spans 16 amino acids. Germline CDR1 is SGHDT and CDR2 is YYEEEE. The CDR3 DNA follows: TGTGCCAGCAGTTTGACTAGCGGGGGTTCCTACAATGAGCAGTTCTTC. Translation: CASSLTSGGSYNEQFF.

The chain has TRBV12-5 and TRBJ2-3; possibly TRBD1 for D (6 bases). This CDR3 comprises 16 residues. Germline values: CDR1 LGHNT, CDR2 FRNRAP. Trimming stripped 5 bases from V and 2 bases from J, with 17 bases between. CDR3 DNA: TGTGCTAGTGGTCCCCTATTTGCAGGGGCCACAGATACGCAGTATTTT. Translating it yields CASGPLFAGATDTQYF.

The CDR3 bases are TGTGCCAGTAGTATAAGCCAGGGAGGGCGCGGCAATGAGCAGTTCTTC. Protein: CASSISQGGRGNEQFF. The chain carries TRBV19 and TRBJ2-1, with 7 bases identical to TRBD2. The CDR3 extends over 16 amino acids. Germline CDR1 is LNHDA and CDR2 is SQIVND (reference sequence). V shed 2 bases, J shed 6 bases, and the junction held 10 bases outside the gene matches.

The chain is built from TRBV5-4 and TRBJ2-5; no clear D gene. From germline, CDR1 is SGHNT and CDR2 YYREEE (reference sequence). This CDR3 contains 14 residues. Trimming removed 3 bases at V and 3 bases at J, with 12 bases between. The CDR3 protein is CASSSMTGEETQYF. In DNA form, the CDR3 reads TGTGCCAGCAGCTCGATGACTGGTGAAGAGACCCAGTACTTC.

This clonotype was detected a few times. This chain links TRBV7-9 with TRBJ2-7; TRBD2 is a possible D gene (6 bases). CDR1 is SEHNR and CDR2 is FQNEAQ in the germline V gene (reference sequence). The CDR3 has 15 amino acids. V was pared by 5 bases and J by 7 bases, with 21 bases between. The CDR3: CASSHRSTGLWEQYF. CDR3 bases: TGTGCCAGCAGCCACCGATCTACGGGACTCTGGGAGCAGTACTTC. Combining the CDR3 with reference TRBV7-9 and TRBJ2-7 gives the whole variable domain DTGVSQNPRHKITKRGQNVTFRCDPISEHNRLYWYRQTLGQGPEFLTYFQNEAQLEKSRLLSDRFSAERPKGSFSTLEIQRTEQGDSAMYLCASSHRSTGLWEQYFGPGTRLTVT.

This clonotype has at least ten counts. The J gene is TRBJ1-1, the V gene TRBV7-6; D is uncertain. The V gene lost 5 bases and the J gene lost 6 bases, with 22 bases spanning the gap. The CDR3 sequence is 16 residues long. From germline, CDR1 is SGHVS and CDR2 FNYEAQ. CDR3 in amino acids: CASSPEGRFLTSEAFF. In DNA form, the CDR3 reads TGTGCCAGCAGCCCCGAGGGTCGGTTTTTAACGTCTGAAGCTTTCTTT.

This clonotype has at least ten counts. The rearrangement uses TRBV5-1 and TRBJ1-1, with TRBD1 identical over 8 bases. From germline, CDR1 is SGHRS and CDR2 YFSETQ. V lost 3 bases, J lost 0 bases, and 4 bases stayed unmatched. This CDR3 has 15 residues. The CDR3 loop is CASSYGQGMNTEAFF. CDR3 nucleotides: TGCGCCAGCAGCTACGGACAGGGCATGAACACTGAAGCTTTCTTT.

In the case of this clonotype: Being one base from a much bigger clone, this may be a read error. V usage is TRBV30 and J usage is TRBJ2-2, with a possible D match to TRBD2 (5 bases). Germline lookup yields CDR1 GTSNPN and CDR2 SVGIG (reference sequence). CDR3 length: 12 residues. The chain's CDR3 is CAWSTPTGELIF. The CDR3 DNA follows: TGTGCCTGGAGCACTCCAACCGGGGAGCTGATTTTT. Looking up the rest from reference TRBV30 and TRBJ2-2 gives the full variable domain: SQTIHQWPATLVQPVGSPLSLECTVEGTSNPNLYWYRQAAGRGLQLLFYSVGIGQISSEVPQNLSASRPQDRQFILSSKKLLLSDSGFYLCAWSTPTGELIFGEGSRLTVL.